The 3 T cell receptor beta chains listed next were all sequenced from one sample in a study of blood T cells in healthy people across ages. Together with a sample-barcoded 5' primer, a J-beta primer mix was included in a second PCR lasting about 7 to 11 cycles. TCRdb analysed the 5' RACE reads with MiXCR anew, one entry per CDR3 protein. The profile shows about 930,000 distinct CDR3 sequences, 25% to 35% of them singletons. These same records also appear under a second study, on T cells of mothers and their children.

What was sequenced was blood. The receptors here all came from a woman between 35 and 50 years old in good health.

In this sample, this clonotype turned up a few times. The rearrangement links TRBV7-2 to TRBJ1-6; TRBD1 matches at 9 bases. Germline assignment: CDR1 SGHTA and CDR2 FQGNSA. The V gene end was trimmed by 2 bases and the J gene end by 7 bases; junction bases not matched to a gene: 6. This CDR3 region has 16 residues. As DNA, the CDR3 is TGTGCCAGCAGCTTAAGACCAGACAGGGGGAATTCACCCCTCCACTTT. Translating gives CASSLRPDRGNSPLHF. The complete variable domain, with remaining parts taken from reference TRBV7-2 and TRBJ1-6, reads GAGVSQSPSNKVTEKGKDVELRCDPISGHTALYWYRQSLGQGLEFLIYFQGNSAPDKSGLPSDRFSAERTGGSVSTLTIQRTQQEDSAVYLCASSLRPDRGNSPLHFGNGTRLTVT.

This clonotype was recorded a few times. The chain couples TRBV12-3 or TRBV12-4 to TRBJ2-1; 9 bases map to TRBD2. The CDR3 totals 12 residues. The J segment lost 12 bases and the V segment lost 6 bases, leaving 6 bases of the junction unmatched. The DNA of the CDR3 is TGTGCCAGCAGACCGGGACTAGCCATGCAGTTCTTC. Its protein is CASRPGLAMQFF.

This clonotype was counted a few times. The J gene is TRBJ2-3, the V gene TRBV27; D remains unclear. V was cut by 5 bases and J by 2 bases, with 11 bases left in between. Germline CDR1 MNHEY, CDR2 SMNVEV (reference sequence). This CDR3 has 14 residues. The CDR3 sequence is CASSLKLNTDTQYF. CDR3 DNA: TGTGCCAGCAGTCTAAAATTGAACACAGATACGCAGTATTTT.